The T cell receptor beta chain under discussion was sequenced for a study of blood T cell repertoires in COVID-19. Overall study: There were acute and convalescent COVID-19 samples, and they came from the United States, Italy and Spain. The analysed material was cDNA or gDNA that came from T cells, B-cell-depleted T cells, or PBMCs.

The CDR3 consists of 17 residues. Germline CDR1 ENHRY, CDR2 SYGVKD. Under the authors' procedure: Amplification from reference gene primers served as the basis for estimated nucleated cell counts. Assay: immunoSEQ multiplex PCR; the TCRdb copy retains only in-frame clones and omits some. V, J and clone size reflect that table, while D and trimming were determined from the DNA. The sample has more than 90,000 clones, roughly 79% seen once. This clone showed up just a few times. Sequenced material: peripheral blood. This sequence was found in an elderly woman with acute or convalescent COVID-19. The chain combines TRBV10-3 with TRBJ2-7, with 7 bases lining up with TRBD2. CDR3 sequence reads: CAHSVSVAGPSSYEQYF. Written as DNA, the CDR3 is TGTGCTCATTCAGTGAGTGTAGCGGGCCCTAGCTCCTACGAGCAGTACTTC.